The 12 T cell receptor beta chains reported below all come from one sample, sequenced in a study of T cells in Graves' hyperthyroidism and ophthalmopathy. The CDR3 regions of TCR beta were amplified from RNA transcripts. The HTBI primer set drove a first-round RT-PCR of the TCR CDR3. TCRdb re-called the multiplex PCR reads with MiXCR, one entry per CDR3 protein. The data contain 300,000 to 350,000 distinct CDR3 sequences, 15% to 20% of them singletons. The sequencing sample was made of blood. These receptors came from a woman aged 40 to 50 with Graves' ophthalmopathy.

Many counts were recorded for this clonotype. This rearrangement joins TRBV29-1 to TRBJ2-7; 8 nucleotides match TRBD2. V lost 4 bases to trimming and J lost 5 bases; unmatched junction nucleotides: 10. This CDR3 has 14 amino acids. The germline V gene has CDR1 SQVTM and CDR2 ANQGSEA. The CDR3 spells CSVVGPGRGDEQYF. CDR3 DNA sequence: TGCAGCGTTGTCGGCCCCGGGAGGGGCGACGAGCAGTACTTC.

In this sample, this clonotype turned up many times. The J gene is TRBJ2-7, the V gene TRBV27, with D possibly being TRBD1 (5 bases). This CDR3 is 13 amino acids long. Germline V gives CDR1 MNHEY, CDR2 SMNVEV (reference sequence). The V gene lost 5 bases and the J gene lost 4 bases, with 12 bases spanning the gap. The CDR3 sequence is CASSTGVWYEQYF. CDR3 in DNA: TGTGCCAGCAGTACAGGAGTTTGGTACGAGCAGTACTTC.

This clonotype was seen many times. The V and J genes are TRBV27 and TRBJ1-2, with 8 bases fitting TRBD1. Germline V CDR1 and CDR2: MNHEY, SMNVEV (reference sequence). V shed 1 base and J 8 bases; nucleotides not matched to a gene: 6. This CDR3 is built from 14 residues. The CDR3 protein is CASSLYGTGGGYTF. CDR3 nucleotide sequence: TGTGCCAGCAGTTTATACGGGACAGGAGGGGGCTACACCTTC.

This clonotype has ten or more counts. The chain recombines TRBV4-1 with TRBJ2-7; possible D gene TRBD1, 6 bases. This CDR3 spans 13 amino acids. The V end lost 7 bases, the J end lost 5 bases, and 15 bases lay between the germline ends. In germline, CDR1 is MGHRA, CDR2 YSYEKL. The CDR3, as DNA: TGCGCCAGCATCCGCTGCAGGGGACACGAGCAGTACTTC. Translation: CASIRCRGHEQYF.

Ten or more counts support this clonotype. V usage is TRBV29-1 and J usage is TRBJ2-7; 8 bases are a match to TRBD1. Trimming removed 4 bases from V and 0 bases from J; junction bases left unmatched: 2. The germline CDR1 and CDR2 sequences are SQVTM and ANQGSEA. This CDR3 is built from 13 residues. CDR3 loop: CSVGTGPSYEQYF. The CDR3 DNA sequence: TGCAGCGTTGGGACAGGGCCCTCCTACGAGCAGTACTTC.

The table lists this clonotype with many counts. The rearrangement uses TRBV7-2 and TRBJ1-1; the match to TRBD1 covers 7 bases. CDR1 and CDR2 (germline): SGHTA, FQGNSA. The junction had 4 bases not matched to a gene; V was cut back by 3 bases and J by 3 bases. This CDR3 has 14 residues. CDR3 nucleotide sequence: TGTGCCAGCAGCTTCACAGGGGAGGACACTGAAGCTTTCTTT. This encodes CASSFTGEDTEAFF. Together with reference TRBV7-2 and TRBJ1-1, the CDR3 gives the full variable domain: GAGVSQSPSNKVTEKGKDVELRCDPISGHTALYWYRQSLGQGLEFLIYFQGNSAPDKSGLPSDRFSAERTGGSVSTLTIQRTQQEDSAVYLCASSFTGEDTEAFFGQGTRLTVV.

This clonotype was seen ten or more times. The genes are TRBV6-1 and TRBJ2-7; 10 bases align to TRBD1. V was pared by 6 bases and J by 5 bases, with 7 bases of the junction left unmatched. Germline V gene sequence: CDR1 MNHNS, CDR2 SASEGT. The CDR3 runs 14 residues. This CDR3 reads CASSRGQGDDEQYF. CDR3 nucleotides: TGTGCCAGCAGCCGTGGACAGGGGGACGACGAGCAGTACTTC.

This clonotype came up many times. The J gene is TRBJ2-2, the V gene TRBV7-2; D is undetermined. The germline V gene encodes CDR1 SGHTA and CDR2 FQGNSA. V lost 0 bases and J 4 bases, leaving 3 bases between the germline ends. The CDR3 is 13 residues long. The CDR3 protein is CASSLASTGELFF. Here the CDR3 DNA reads TGTGCCAGCAGCTTAGCTAGCACCGGGGAGCTGTTTTTT.

This clonotype was observed at least ten times. The rearrangement uses TRBV6-2 or TRBV6-3 and TRBJ2-6; no definite D call. V gave up 6 bases and J gave up 3 bases, with 6 bases separating them. The CDR3 is 13 amino acids. CDR1 MNHEY and CDR2 SVGEGT come from the germline V gene. The CDR3 region is CASRAFGANVLTF. CDR3 sequence (DNA): TGTGCCAGCAGGGCCTTTGGGGCCAACGTCCTGACTTTC.

In regard to this clonotype: At one boundary the junction diverges from the germline segment, which might be a read error. The chain carries TRBV18 and TRBJ2-5; D remains ambiguous. The germline V gene encodes CDR1 KGHSH and CDR2 LQKENI. The CDR3 consists of 12 residues. The chain's CDR3 is CASTPPGGTQYF. In DNA form, the CDR3 reads TGTGCCAGCACACCGCCGGGTGGGACCCAGTACTTC.

This chain links TRBV10-3 with TRBJ2-5; D gene uncertain. CDR1 ENHRY and CDR2 SYGVKD come from the germline V gene. There are 13 residues in the CDR3. Trimming stripped 1 base from V and 5 bases from J, with 8 bases between. The CDR3 DNA reads as TGTGCCATCAGTGAGTGGGGTGGTGAGACCCAGTACTTC. It is translated as CAISEWGGETQYF.

This clonotype has at least ten counts. The rearrangement uses TRBV9 and TRBJ2-4; TRBD1 matches at 9 bases. The CDR3 contains 16 residues. V was clipped by 3 bases and J by 9 bases; unmatched bases: 13. Germline loops: CDR1 SGDLS, CDR2 YYNGEE. The CDR3 sequence: CASSAPGTGSVAIQYF. DNA of the CDR3: TGTGCCAGCAGCGCCCCCGGGACAGGGAGCGTGGCCATTCAGTACTTC. The full variable domain, with the rest looked up from reference TRBV9 and TRBJ2-4, is DSGVTQTPKHLITATGQRVTLRCSPRSGDLSVYWYQQSLDQGLQFLIQYYNGEERAKGNILERFSAQQFPDLHSELNLSSLELGDSALYFCASSAPGTGSVAIQYFGAGTRLSVL.